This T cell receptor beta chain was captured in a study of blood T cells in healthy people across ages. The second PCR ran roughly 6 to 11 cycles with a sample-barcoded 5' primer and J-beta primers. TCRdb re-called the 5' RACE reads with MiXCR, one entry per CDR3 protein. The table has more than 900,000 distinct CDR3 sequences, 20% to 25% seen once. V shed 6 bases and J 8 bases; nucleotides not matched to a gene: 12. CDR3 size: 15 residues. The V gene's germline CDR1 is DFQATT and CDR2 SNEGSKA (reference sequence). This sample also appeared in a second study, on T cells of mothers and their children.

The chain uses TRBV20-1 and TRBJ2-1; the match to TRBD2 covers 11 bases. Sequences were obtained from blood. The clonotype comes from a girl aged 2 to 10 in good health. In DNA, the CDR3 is TGCAGTGCGAAGGATAGCGGGGGGGCCAGGGATGAGCAGTTCTTC. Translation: CSAKDSGGARDEQFF.